The entry that follows covers one T cell receptor (beta chain) sequence. The antigen it recognizes is unknown. No base quality values were provided; no much bigger clone lies one nucleotide off. The treatment or condition label for this specimen denotes: 19 received Ad26.COV2.S at low or high dose, single or two shots; 5 received placebo; per-sample allocation not given. Repertoires of vaccine and placebo recipients were sequenced from samples collected on day 63 after the first injection. Between 29 July and 7 August 2020, Cohort 1b enrolled approximately 26 adults aged 18-55 years at one site in Boston, USA. Ad26.COV2.S consisted of a replication-incompetent adenovirus type 26 vector by which a prefusion-stabilized SARS-CoV-2 spike protein from the original Wuhan strain was expressed. From cysteine to phenylalanine, the CDR3 is 13 amino acids long. Just the 39-base CDR3 DNA is kept, in frame starting at base 1. V is pared back by 3 bases and J by 4 bases, with 7 bases lying between the germline termini. The germline V gene yields SGHVS for CDR1 and FNYEAQ for CDR2.

This entry belongs to a study of Ad26.COV2.S vaccination and SARS-CoV-2 variants (dated by TCRdb to the early 2020s). About the investigation overall: Donors in the vaccine arm were drawn from COV1001, a phase I-IIa trial of Ad26.COV2.S in healthy adults that was multicentre, randomized, double-blind and placebo-controlled. Ad26.COV2.S was given intramuscularly at 5x10^10 or 1x10^11 viral particles, as a single shot or as two shots 56 days apart. Sequencing of the TCRbeta repertoire served to evaluate the specificity and breadth of SARS-CoV-2-reactive T cell receptors following Ad26.COV2.S vaccination. A total of 32 samples were included in the TCR-sequenced set, comprising around 19 Ad26.COV2.S vaccine recipients, 5 placebo recipients and 8 SARS-CoV-2 convalescent individuals. Trial participants were randomized into five groups of five, in which low-dose or high-dose Ad26.COV2.S was given once or twice, or placebo was given on both occasions. Blinding of investigators to trial group allocation was maintained during experiments and outcome assessment.

The immunoSEQ Assay was the method used to sequence TCRbeta CDR3 regions. After extraction, genomic DNA underwent amplification by bias-controlled multiplex PCR, followed by high-throughput sequencing. The study's processing was this. Collapsing and filtering of sequences were performed to quantify the absolute abundance of each unique TCRbeta CDR3 region. Usable DNA was measured by amplifying reference genes present in all nucleated cells, and TCRbeta template counts were normalized to that usable DNA to estimate T cell fraction. Repertoire TCRs were annotated as SARS-CoV-2-specific when V gene, CDR3 amino acid sequence and J gene were exactly matched to a known reactive TCR set. The reference SARS-CoV-2 TCR set came from MIRA and was filtered for enrichment in COVID-19-positive ImmuneCODE repertoires, removing public or cross-reactive TCRs. Using the MIRA antigens, annotated TCRs were further analysed by specific ORF or by position within an ORF. Depth was the summed frequency of annotated unique rearrangements, while breadth was defined as annotated unique rearrangements over total unique productive rearrangements. Two-sided Wilcoxon rank-sum tests were used to compare TCR breadth between groups. This is the immuneACCESS table as TCRdb keeps it, with only in-frame sequences that have V and J called. A part of the clones is gone; compared with another copy, unresolved V genes explain less than half, and the rest is unexplained. V, J and clone size reflect that table, while D and trimming were determined from the DNA. Present in this sample are 400,000 to 500,000 clones, nearly 90% of which were seen just once. The top ten constitute 2.5% to 3% of the sample.

Overall study results and their limits: The study was not powered to compare responses between vaccine doses or regimens. Comparable non-spike TCR breadth was observed between vaccine and placebo recipients, consistent with only spike being contained in the vaccine. Substantial breadth of spike-specific CD8+ and CD4+ T cell responses was reported after vaccination. The authors noted that total T cell responses may have been underestimated by the TCR breadth and depth analyses. Spike-specific TCR breadth was higher in Ad26.COV2.S recipients than in placebo recipients (P = 0.0014).

Here the sequenced sample was peripheral blood, taken in a trial of Ad26.COV2.S vaccine versus placebo. The clonotype originates from a person aged 18-60 years who received the Ad26.COV2.S COVID-19 vaccine or a placebo. This receptor chain uses TRBV7-6 and TRBJ1-5; the D gene lacks a confident call. The CDR3 region: CASSFTRNQPQHF. At the DNA level, the sequence is TGTGCCAGCAGCTTTACACGAAATCAGCCCCAGCATTTT.